This TCR beta chain was documented in a study of blood T cell repertoires in COVID-19. The CDR3 has 13 residues. Germline V gives CDR1 KGHDR, CDR2 SFDVKD. Trimming pared 0 bases from V and 8 bases from J, leaving 9 bases between. In the authors' methods: How many nucleated cells were present was estimated from reference gene primer amplification. TCRdb's table, derived via immunoSEQ multiplex PCR, lists solely in-frame clones and lacks some. V and J calls and clone size are those listed in that table; D and trimming were worked out from the DNA. Of fewer than 250,000 clones listed, approximately 86% are singletons.

The rearrangement links TRBV24-1 to TRBJ1-1; D might be TRBD1 (5 bases). Sequencing input: PBMCs or T cells enriched from blood (not recorded which). This receptor was obtained from a middle-aged woman with acute COVID-19. CDR3 DNA sequence: TGTGCCACCAGTGATTTGCCGGGGGGGGAAGCTTTCTTT. Translating it yields CATSDLPGGEAFF.